The entry below describes one TCR beta chain. This sample stems from a study of blood T cell repertoires in COVID-19. Study-wide context: Spain, Italy and the United States supplied samples that represented acute and convalescent COVID-19. T cells, B-cell-depleted T cells, or PBMCs supplied cDNA or gDNA.

In the source study's methods: It was from reference gene primer amplification that nucleated cell counts were estimated. The method was immunoSEQ multiplex PCR; TCRdb's version includes in-frame clones alone and lacks a portion of them. The DNA was the basis for D and trimming; V, J and clone size are from that table. This sample has hundreds of thousands of clones, with over 80% found just once. The TCR sequence derives from a woman in her seventies with active or convalescent COVID-19. Sequenced sample: peripheral blood.

This CDR3 is CASRQGQGYTEAFF. The CDR3 DNA reads as TGTGCCAGCAGACAAGGACAGGGCTACACTGAAGCTTTCTTT. The chain joins TRBV27 to TRBJ1-1, with 8 bases lining up with TRBD1. V shed 6 bases and J 3 bases; nucleotides not matched to a gene: 6. Germline V gives CDR1 MNHEY, CDR2 SMNVEV (reference sequence). This CDR3 comprises 14 residues.